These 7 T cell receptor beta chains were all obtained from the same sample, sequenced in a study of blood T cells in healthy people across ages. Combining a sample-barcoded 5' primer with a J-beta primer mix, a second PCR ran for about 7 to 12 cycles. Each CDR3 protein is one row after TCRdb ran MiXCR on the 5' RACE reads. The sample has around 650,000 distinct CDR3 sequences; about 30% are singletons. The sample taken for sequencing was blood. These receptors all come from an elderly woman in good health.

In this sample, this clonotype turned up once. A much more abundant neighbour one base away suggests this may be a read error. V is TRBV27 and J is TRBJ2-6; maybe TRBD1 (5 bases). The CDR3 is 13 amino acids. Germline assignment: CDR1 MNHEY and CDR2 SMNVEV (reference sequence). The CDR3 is CASSLFGANVRTF. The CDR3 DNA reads TGTGCCAGCAGTTTATTTGGGGCCAACGTCCGGACTTTC.

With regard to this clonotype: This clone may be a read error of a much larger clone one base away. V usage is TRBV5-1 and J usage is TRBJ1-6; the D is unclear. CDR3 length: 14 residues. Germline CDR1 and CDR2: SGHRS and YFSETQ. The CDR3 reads CASKDGLLNSLLHF. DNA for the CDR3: TGCGCCAGCAAGGACGGATTACTTAATTCACTCCTCCACTTT.

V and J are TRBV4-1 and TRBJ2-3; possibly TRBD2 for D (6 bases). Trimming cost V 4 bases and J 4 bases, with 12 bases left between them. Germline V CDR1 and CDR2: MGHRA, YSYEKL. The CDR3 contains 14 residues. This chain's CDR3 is CASSLRLVPDTQYF. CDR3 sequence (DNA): TGCGCCAGCAGCCTCAGACTAGTTCCAGATACGCAGTATTTT.

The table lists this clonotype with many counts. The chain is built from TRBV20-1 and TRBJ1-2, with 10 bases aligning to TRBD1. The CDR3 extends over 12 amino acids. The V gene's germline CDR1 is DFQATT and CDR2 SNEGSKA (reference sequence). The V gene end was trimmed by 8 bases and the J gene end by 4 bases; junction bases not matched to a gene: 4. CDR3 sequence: CSFRTGGYGYTF. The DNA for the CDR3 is TGCAGTTTTCGGACAGGGGGCTATGGCTACACCTTC.

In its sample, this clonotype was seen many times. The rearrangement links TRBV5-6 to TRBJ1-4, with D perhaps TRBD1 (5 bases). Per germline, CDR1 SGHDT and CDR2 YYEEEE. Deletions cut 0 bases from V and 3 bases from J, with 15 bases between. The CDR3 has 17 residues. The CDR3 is CASSLAGTATANEKLFF. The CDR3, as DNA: TGTGCCAGCAGCTTGGCGGGGACTGCTACAGCTAATGAAAAACTGTTTTTT.

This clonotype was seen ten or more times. CDR3 nucleotide sequence: TGTGCCAGCAGCTCGACAGGGATAACTGAAGCTTTCTTT. As protein: CASSSTGITEAFF. The chain is built from TRBV7-6 and TRBJ1-1, with 7 bases identical to TRBD1. With 4 bases clipped from V and 5 bases from J, the junction kept 4 bases outside the gene matches. This CDR3 region has 13 residues. CDR1 and CDR2 from the germline V gene are SGHVS and FNYEAQ. Using reference TRBV7-6 and TRBJ1-1 for the parts outside the CDR3, the full variable domain is GAGVSQSPRYKVTKRGQDVALRCDPISGHVSLYWYRQALGQGPEFLTYFNYEAQQDKSGLPNDRFSAERPEGSISTLTIQRTEQRDSAMYRCASSSTGITEAFFGQGTRLTVV.

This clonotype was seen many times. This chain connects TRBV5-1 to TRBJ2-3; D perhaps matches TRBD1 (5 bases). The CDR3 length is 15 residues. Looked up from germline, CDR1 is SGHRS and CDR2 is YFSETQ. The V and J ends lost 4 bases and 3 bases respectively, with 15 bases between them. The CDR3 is CASSDGQTITDTQYF. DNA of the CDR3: TGCGCCAGCAGCGACGGACAAACGATAACAGATACGCAGTATTTT.